These 22 T cell receptor beta chains were sequenced from one sample in a study of shared clonotypes between healthy human individuals. Produced via immunoSEQ multiplex PCR; TCRdb's table is partial and in-frame only. Found here are about 2 million clones, approximately 95% of them singletons; the top ten hold 0.1% to 0.15%. Sequenced material: naive CD4+ T cells sorted from blood. Specified subset: CD45RA+ positively selected. The source is a man aged 18 to 29 in good health.

With regard to this clone: Other DNA sequences in the sample encode the same CDR3. This sequence joins TRBV6-5 and TRBJ2-3; no clear D. The CDR3 consists of 14 residues. Trimming removed 0 bases at V and 6 bases at J, with 10 bases between. Germline CDR1 and CDR2: MNHEY and SVGAGI. CDR3 sequence (DNA): TGTGCCAGCAGTTACTCGATCCTGGCGGATACGCAGTATTTT. Encoded protein: CASSYSILADTQYF.

The chain joins TRBV18 to TRBJ1-6; D gene ambiguous. The CDR3 is 15 amino acids. From germline, CDR1 is KGHSH and CDR2 LQKENI. Trimming took 3 bases from V and 4 from J, leaving 10 bases between them. In DNA, the CDR3 is TGTGCCAGCTCACCGCGGGGAATTTATAATTCACCCCTCCACTTT. Translated: CASSPRGIYNSPLHF. Drawing the rest from reference TRBV18 and TRBJ1-6, the complete variable domain is NAGVMQNPRHLVRRRGQEARLRCSPMKGHSHVYWYRQLPEEGLKFMVYLQKENIIDESGMPKERFSAEFPKEGPSILRIQQVVRGDSAAYFCASSPRGIYNSPLHFGNGTRLTVT.

The CDR3 here is CASSKQVGKLFF. CDR3 DNA: TGTGCCAGCAGCAAGCAGGTCGGAAAACTGTTTTTT. The rearrangement links TRBV21-1 to TRBJ1-4; TRBD1, as called in the table, went unchecked against the DNA. TRBV21-1 is a pseudogene. The CDR3 is 12 amino acids.

The sample holds a few counts of this clone. The rearrangement joins TRBV5-1 to TRBJ1-4; D is possibly TRBD1 (6 bases). Between the trimmed V and J ends, which lost 1 base and 4 bases, there was a span of 11 bases. Germline V CDR1 and CDR2: SGHRS, YFSETQ. The CDR3 contains 15 residues. CDR3 amino acids: CASSLWGRGNEKLFF. The CDR3 nucleotides are TGCGCCAGCAGCTTGTGGGGGCGAGGTAATGAAAAACTGTTTTTT. The whole variable domain, remainder taken from reference TRBV5-1 and TRBJ1-4, is KAGVTQTPRYLIKTRGQQVTLSCSPISGHRSVSWYQQTPGQGLQFLFEYFSETQRNKGNFPGRFSGRQFSNSRSEMNVSTLELGDSALYLCASSLWGRGNEKLFFGSGTQLSVL.

The chain recombines TRBV11-2 with TRBJ2-5; no clear D. The CDR3 spans 14 residues. With 0 bases removed from V and 5 bases from J, the gap between germline ends came to 10 bases. The germline V gene has CDR1 SGHAT and CDR2 FQNNGV. The CDR3 nucleotides read TGTGCCAGCAGCTTAGATAGATTTCGGGAGACCCAGTACTTC. Residues: CASSLDRFRETQYF.

This clone appeared once. This chain links TRBV11-2 with TRBJ2-7; D is unresolved. The germline V gene has CDR1 SGHAT and CDR2 FQNNGV. Trimming shortened V by 5 bases and J by 2 bases, and 16 bases separated the two germline ends. CDR3 length: 15 amino acids. The CDR3 sequence: CASSLEGNGPYEQYF. In DNA, the CDR3 is TGTGCCAGCAGCCTTGAAGGTAATGGCCCCTACGAGCAGTACTTC.

The V and J genes are TRBV6-6 and TRBJ1-1, with 7 nucleotides matching TRBD1. V shed 8 bases and J 5 bases; nucleotides not matched to a gene: 2. This CDR3 has 11 residues. Germline V lookup: CDR1 MNHNY, CDR2 SVGAGI (reference sequence). CDR3 sequence: CASVRGTEAFF. The CDR3 DNA is TGTGCCAGCGTCAGGGGGACTGAAGCTTTCTTT.

Only one count was recorded for this clone. Other DNA sequences of this sample code for an identical CDR3. The chain combines TRBV5-1 with TRBJ2-2, with 7 bases lining up with TRBD2. V dropped 4 bases and J dropped 3; count of bases not matched to a gene: 3. CDR1 SGHRS and CDR2 YFSETQ come from the germline V gene. This CDR3 has 14 residues. The CDR3 coding sequence is TGCGCCAGCAGCAGGGGAGGGGACACCGGGGAGCTGTTTTTT. This translates into CASSRGGDTGELFF. The full variable domain, its missing parts supplied by reference TRBV5-1 and TRBJ2-2, is KAGVTQTPRYLIKTRGQQVTLSCSPISGHRSVSWYQQTPGQGLQFLFEYFSETQRNKGNFPGRFSGRQFSNSRSEMNVSTLELGDSALYLCASSRGGDTGELFFGEGSRLTVL.

V gene TRBV9 combines with J gene TRBJ2-7; TRBD1 aligns across 9 bases. The CDR3 has 16 residues. V shed 4 bases and J 5 bases; nucleotides not matched to a gene: 13. Germline V gene data show CDR1 as SGDLS and CDR2 as YYNGEE. The CDR3 bases are TGTGCCAGCAGCCTATCCTCCGGGACAGGGACCAACGAGCAGTACTTC. Amino acid sequence: CASSLSSGTGTNEQYF.

This chain joins TRBV28 and TRBJ2-7, with 12 positions matching TRBD2. V lost 2 bases and J lost 2; bases outside the gene matches: 4. From germline, CDR1 is MDHEN and CDR2 SYDVKM. This CDR3 has 16 residues. This CDR3 reads CASSLPSGGGAYEQYF. In DNA form, the CDR3 reads TGTGCCAGCAGTTTACCTAGCGGGGGGGGCGCCTACGAGCAGTACTTC. The entire variable domain, with the rest obtained from reference TRBV28 and TRBJ2-7, is as follows: DVKVTQSSRYLVKRTGEKVFLECVQDMDHENMFWYRQDPGLGLRLIYFSYDVKMKEKGDIPEGYSVSREKKERFSLILESASTNQTSMYLCASSLPSGGGAYEQYFGPGTRLTVT.

The chain recombines TRBV23-1 with TRBJ1-6; TRBD1 is a possible D gene (5 bases). TRBV23-1 is assigned to the ORF class and has an uncertain function. Trimming shortened V by 2 bases and J by 4 bases, and 9 bases separated the two germline ends. The CDR3 loop spans 15 amino acids. CDR3 coding DNA: TGCGCCAGCAGTCAAGGGGCACAGTATAATTCACCCCTCCACTTT. Amino acids: CASSQGAQYNSPLHF.

The chain employs TRBV28 and TRBJ1-4; 7 nucleotides agree with TRBD1. Per the germline V gene, CDR1 is MDHEN and CDR2 is SYDVKM. V lost 5 bases to trimming and J lost 11 bases; unmatched junction nucleotides: 14. This CDR3 has 15 amino acids. For the CDR3, the DNA is TGTGCCAGCAGTGCCTCAGACAGGGAAAGGTGGAAACTGTTTTTT. Protein sequence: CASSASDRERWKLFF.

This chain uses TRBV4-3 with TRBJ2-4; a weak D match, TRBD2 (6 bases). The CDR3 totals 18 residues. V was clipped by 0 bases and J by 0 bases, with 15 bases between them. The germline gives CDR1 LGHNA, CDR2 YSLEER. CDR3 nucleotide sequence: TGCGCCAGCAGCCAAGAAGGCGGGGCGAAACTAGCCAAAAACATTCAGTACTTC. It translates to CASSQEGGAKLAKNIQYF.

The V gene is TRBV19, the J gene TRBJ1-6; D uncertain. Per germline, CDR1 LNHDA and CDR2 SQIVND (reference sequence). This CDR3 is 14 amino acids long. Trimming pared 4 bases from V and 5 bases from J, leaving 9 bases between. CDR3 protein: CASSNRGDNSPLHF. The CDR3 nucleotides read TGTGCCAGTAGTAACCGGGGAGATAATTCACCCCTCCACTTT.

As for this clone: Distinct nucleotide sequences in the sample also encode this CDR3. The gene calls are TRBV6-5 and TRBJ2-7, with D perhaps matching TRBD2 (5 bases). CDR1 and CDR2 (germline): MNHEY, SVGAGI. This CDR3 comprises 13 residues. Trimming removed 7 bases at V and 0 bases at J, with 10 bases between. For the CDR3, the DNA is TGTGCCAGCACGCGAGGGAGCTCCTACGAGCAGTACTTC. Translation gives CASTRGSSYEQYF.

CDR3 coding DNA: TGTGCCAGCAGCCCGGGACAGCAACGGCACTATGGCTACACCTTC. This gives the protein CASSPGQQRHYGYTF. The J gene is TRBJ1-2, the V gene TRBV11-2; 7 nucleotides align to TRBD1. Germline lookup yields CDR1 SGHAT and CDR2 FQNNGV. This CDR3 has 15 amino acids. Losses at the gene ends were 5 bases for V and 3 bases for J; bases not matched to a gene: 9.

The rearrangement links TRBV5-6 to TRBJ2-5, with 8 bases that match TRBD2. The germline gives CDR1 SGHDT, CDR2 YYEEEE. The ends lost 1 base at V and 2 bases at J; junction bases unmatched: 7. The CDR3 is 16 residues long. DNA of the CDR3: TGTGCCAGCAGCTTGTGGCGCGGGGGGCTTCAAGAGACCCAGTACTTC. Translation: CASSLWRGGLQETQYF.

The chain has TRBV6-1 and TRBJ2-1; D call uncertain. There are 14 residues in the CDR3. Germline V gene sequence: CDR1 MNHNS, CDR2 SASEGT. V dropped 6 bases and J dropped 4 bases, with 13 bases sitting between them. CDR3 nucleotide sequence: TGTGCCAGCAGGGTTCGGGCGGTTTACAATGAGCAGTTCTTC. Its protein is CASRVRAVYNEQFF.

This rearrangement joins TRBV5-1 to TRBJ1-1; D remains unclear. The CDR3 contains 14 residues. Per the germline V gene, CDR1 is SGHRS and CDR2 is YFSETQ. V lost 4 bases and J 0 bases, leaving 10 bases between the germline ends. The CDR3 bases are TGCGCCAGCAGCCTACAGCGAGTGAACACTGAAGCTTTCTTT. Translated, it gives CASSLQRVNTEAFF.

CDR3 bases: TGTGCCAGCATGGGTAGAAGGGAGAGGAGTGAAGCTTTCTTT. Translated, it gives CASMGRRERSEAFF. This chain connects TRBV28 to TRBJ1-1; D not resolved. CDR1 is MDHEN, CDR2 SYDVKM, per germline. This CDR3 comprises 14 residues. The V end lost 7 bases, the J end lost 7 bases, and 19 bases lay between the germline ends.

The V gene is TRBV19, the J gene TRBJ1-5, with D possibly matching TRBD1 (5 bases). The CDR3 extends over 17 amino acids. The V end lost 4 bases, the J end lost 5 bases, and 21 bases lay between the germline ends. Per germline, CDR1 LNHDA and CDR2 SQIVND (reference sequence). The CDR3 DNA reads TGTGCCAGTAGTAGACACTCCTTAGGGTTGGGGGATCAGCCCCAGCATTTT. It translates to CASSRHSLGLGDQPQHF.

This chain links TRBV2 with TRBJ2-3; 10 bases line up with TRBD1. The trim removed 3 bases at V and 5 bases at J, leaving 8 bases unmatched. Germline loops: CDR1 SNHLY, CDR2 FYNNEI. The length of the CDR3 is 16 residues. DNA for the CDR3: TGTGCCAGCAGTGACCCCGAGACAGGGGGCCTAGATACGCAGTATTTT. Translation gives CASSDPETGGLDTQYF.